The present T cell receptor (beta chain) was sequenced within a study of human T cells and chemical hapten exposure. This clonotype was seen a handful of times. Its specificity is not known. Whole-study results and caveats: TCRs above 1 in 1000 frequency did not change with DPC sensitization.

As to time point: patch test 2, 6 weeks after DPC sensitization. Treatment defined: therapeutic diphenylcyclopropenone sensitization with weekly scalp DPC. Unique molecular identifiers were affixed to discrete cDNA molecules within the library. One entry per CDR3 protein results from TCRdb running MiXCR on the RACE reads. The profile shows about 350,000 distinct CDR3 sequences, about 6% of them singletons. The CDR3 loop spans 14 amino acids. V was pared by 8 bases and J by 3 bases, with 16 bases between. The chain joins TRBV12-3 or TRBV12-4 to TRBJ2-5; tentative D call: TRBD2 (6 bases). Here the sequenced sample was whole blood, taken in connection with sensitization to the hapten diphenylcyclopropenone (DPC). The source is a woman younger than 35 with alopecia areata. Some clones in this sample may be carry-over from other donors' samples. CDR3 DNA: TGTGCCAGCTCATTCGGGGGTCCAGAAGAGACCCAGTACTTC. It translates to CASSFGGPEETQYF.